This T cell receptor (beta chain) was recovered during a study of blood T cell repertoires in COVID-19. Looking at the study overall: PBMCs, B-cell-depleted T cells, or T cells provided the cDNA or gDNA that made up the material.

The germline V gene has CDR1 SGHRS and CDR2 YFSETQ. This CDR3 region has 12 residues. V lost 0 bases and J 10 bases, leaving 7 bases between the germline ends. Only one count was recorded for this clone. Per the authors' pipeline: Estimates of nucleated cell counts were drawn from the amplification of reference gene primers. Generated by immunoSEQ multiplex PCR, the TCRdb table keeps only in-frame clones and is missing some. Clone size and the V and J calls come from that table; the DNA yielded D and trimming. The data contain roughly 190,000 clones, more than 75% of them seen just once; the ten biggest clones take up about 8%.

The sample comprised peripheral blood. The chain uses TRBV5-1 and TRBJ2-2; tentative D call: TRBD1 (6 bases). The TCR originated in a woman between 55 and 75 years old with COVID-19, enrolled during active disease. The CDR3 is CASSLGQAELFF. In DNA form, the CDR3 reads TGCGCCAGCAGCTTGGGACAGGCGGAGCTGTTTTTT.